This is a list of T cell receptor beta chains from one sample in a study of blood T cell repertoires in COVID-19. Sequenced by immunoSEQ multiplex PCR; TCRdb stores in-frame clones only, minus some. The sample lists about 160,000 clones, roughly 88% occurring once. Input material: peripheral blood. These receptors all stem from a woman of 80 years or more with active or convalescent COVID-19. Both conserved end residues are part of each CDR3. The D gene is left open where the match is weak. For some rows the clone size is stated as once, few or many, or as a class when expanded; others skip it.

TRBJ1-1,TRBV7-2,15,NA,NA,CASSLVHRSNTEAFF,TGTGCCAGCAGCTTAGTTCACAGGTCGAACACTGAAGCTTTCTTT
TRBJ2-5,TRBV29-1,13,NA,NA,CSVVVGAQETQYF,TGCAGCGTTGTAGTAGGGGCCCAAGAGACCCAGTACTTC
TRBJ2-7,TRBV6-2/TRBV6-3,16,NA,TRBD2,CASSYPGLAGRYEQYF,TGTGCCAGCAGTTACCCCGGACTAGCGGGGAGATACGAGCAGTACTTC
TRBJ2-1,TRBV6-5,14,NA,TRBD2,CASKLAGAGDEQFF,TGTGCCAGCAAACTAGCGGGGGCTGGCGATGAGCAGTTCTTC
TRBJ2-1,TRBV12-5,16,NA,TRBD1,CASGLVRGTGDNEQFF,TGTGCTAGTGGTTTGGTACGAGGGACAGGGGACAATGAGCAGTTCTTC
TRBJ1-4,TRBV29-1,12,NA,NA,CSVEDGWEKLFF,TGCAGCGTTGAAGATGGCTGGGAAAAACTGTTTTTT
TRBJ1-2,TRBV7-9,15,NA,TRBD1,CASSLAGTVDYGYTF,TGTGCCAGCAGCTTAGCCGGGACAGTTGACTATGGCTACACCTTC
TRBJ1-3,TRBV5-4,13,NA,NA,CASSIRGGNTIYF,TGTGCCAGCAGCATAAGGGGCGGAAACACCATATATTTT
TRBJ1-5,TRBV5-1,15,NA,NA,CASSSDGGLNQPQHF,TGCGCCAGCAGCTCTGACGGGGGACTCAATCAGCCCCAGCATTTT
TRBJ2-1,TRBV4-1,17,NA,NA,CASSQGGYGDAYNEQFF,TGCGCCAGCAGCCAAGGGGGTTACGGGGATGCCTACAATGAGCAGTTCTTC
TRBJ2-7,TRBV5-8,15,NA,NA,CASSLRSGNVHEQYF,TGTGCCAGCAGCTTGAGGTCAGGGAACGTCCACGAGCAGTACTTC
TRBJ1-6,TRBV14,16,NA,TRBD1,CASSQETGWAGSPLHF,TGTGCCAGCAGCCAAGAGACAGGGTGGGCCGGTTCACCCCTCCACTTT
TRBJ2-1,TRBV29-1,14,NA,TRBD1,CSVERQGRYNEQFF,TGCAGCGTTGAAAGACAGGGGCGCTACAATGAGCAGTTCTTC
TRBJ1-6,TRBV6-5,15,NA,NA,CASSYSTGTRIPLHF,TGTGCCAGCAGTTACTCAACAGGGACGCGCATTCCCCTCCACTTT
TRBJ2-7,TRBV19,14,NA,TRBD1,CASSSPFTGAEQYF,TGTGCCAGTAGTAGTCCCTTTACAGGGGCCGAGCAGTACTTC
TRBJ1-6,TRBV27,15,NA,NA,CASKVASSYNSPLHF,TGTGCCAGCAAAGTAGCCAGCTCCTATAATTCACCCCTCCACTTT
TRBJ2-2,TRBV19,13,NA,TRBD1,CACHRDRTGELFF,TGTGCCTGCCACCGGGACAGAACCGGGGAGCTGTTTTTT
TRBJ1-5,TRBV19,14,once,TRBD1,CAISDRYSNQPQHF,TGTGCCATTTCGGACAGGTATAGCAATCAGCCCCAGCATTTT
TRBJ1-2,TRBV3-1/TRBV3-2,15,NA,TRBD1,CASSQEPTGGYGYTF,TGTGCCAGCAGCCAAGAGCCGACAGGGGGTTATGGCTACACCTTC
TRBJ1-2,TRBV6-2/TRBV6-3,16,NA,TRBD1,CASSNRDRGGNYGYTF,TGTGCCAGCAGCAACCGGGACAGGGGAGGAAACTATGGCTACACCTTC
TRBJ1-4,TRBV6-2/TRBV6-3,16,once,TRBD1,CASSYPNRDRGEKLFF,TGTGCCAGCAGTTACCCAAACCGGGACAGGGGGGAAAAACTGTTTTTT
TRBJ2-1,TRBV5-4,15,NA,TRBD2,CASSFDPGGANEQFF,TGTGCCAGCAGCTTCGACCCCGGGGGGGCCAATGAGCAGTTCTTC
TRBJ2-3,TRBV2,15,NA,TRBD2,CASSYSGVSTDTQYF,TGTGCCAGCAGCTATAGCGGGGTTAGCACAGATACGCAGTATTTT
TRBJ1-1,TRBV19,15,NA,NA,CASSINRGSGTEAFF,TGTGCCAGTAGTATAAACCGGGGGTCGGGTACTGAAGCTTTCTTT
TRBJ1-5,TRBV7-9,17,NA,NA,CASSLGGGPSSNQPQHF,TGTGCCAGCAGCTTAGGGGGGGGACCGTCTAGCAATCAGCCCCAGCATTTT
TRBJ2-3,TRBV7-3,18,once,TRBD2,CASSLRGSGGAGTDTQYF,TGTGCCAGCAGCCTCAGAGGTAGCGGGGGGGCTGGGACAGATACGCAGTATTTT
TRBJ1-5,TRBV30,15,NA,TRBD1,CAWTLGTGGNQPQHF,TGTGCCTGGACCCTCGGGACAGGGGGAAATCAGCCCCAGCATTTT
TRBJ2-2,TRBV6-5,15,NA,NA,CASSPQGGASGELFF,TGTGCCAGCAGTCCACAAGGCGGGGCATCCGGGGAGCTGTTTTTT
TRBJ2-1,TRBV9,19,NA,TRBD2,CASSVERTSGGPTYNEQFF,TGTGCCAGCAGCGTAGAGAGGACTAGCGGGGGCCCTACCTACAATGAGCAGTTCTTC
TRBJ1-3,TRBV19,13,NA,TRBD1,CATGDHSGNTIYF,TGTGCTACAGGGGACCACTCTGGAAACACCATATATTTT
TRBJ1-1,TRBV5-5,14,once,NA,CASSLTGRDTEAFF,TGTGCCAGCAGCTTGACAGGGAGGGACACTGAAGCTTTCTTT
TRBJ1-4,TRBV7-2,15,NA,NA,CASSLGGVTNEKLFF,TGTGCCAGCAGCTTAGGGGGGGTGACTAATGAAAAACTGTTTTTT
TRBJ1-1,TRBV18,14,NA,TRBD1,CASSNLATGGEAFF,TGTGCCAGCTCAAACCTGGCGACAGGGGGAGAAGCTTTCTTT
TRBJ2-2,TRBV5-1,14,NA,NA,CASSGLGDTGELFF,TGCGCCAGCTCGGGACTCGGGGATACCGGGGAGCTGTTTTTT
TRBJ2-7,TRBV7-9,13,NA,TRBD2,CASRRGSSYEQYF,TGTGCCAGCAGGCGGGGGAGCTCCTACGAGCAGTACTTC
TRBJ1-6,TRBV3-1/TRBV3-2,14,NA,NA,CASTEVRLNSPLHF,TGTGCCAGCACGGAGGTTAGGCTTAATTCACCCCTCCACTTT
TRBJ1-1,TRBV10-1,13,NA,NA,CASSGNGLTEAFF,TGCGCCAGCAGTGGAAATGGGCTTACCGAAGCTTTCTTT
TRBJ2-7,TRBV9,17,NA,NA,CASSVGEGSGDTYEQYF,TGTGCCAGCAGCGTCGGGGAGGGGTCAGGGGATACCTACGAGCAGTACTTC
TRBJ1-6,TRBV11-2,18,NA,NA,CASSLEPGASSYNSPLHF,TGTGCCAGCAGCTTAGAACCAGGGGCCAGCTCCTATAATTCACCCCTCCACTTT
TRBJ1-1,TRBV12-3/TRBV12-4,12,once,NA,CASNPGDLEAFF,TGTGCCAGCAACCCAGGTGATCTTGAAGCTTTCTTT
TRBJ1-3,TRBV9,13,NA,NA,CASSDPGGNTIYF,TGTGCCAGCAGCGACCCCGGTGGAAACACCATATATTTT
TRBJ1-5,TRBV5-3,16,NA,TRBD1,CARSPRTGRGNQPQHF,TGTGCCAGAAGCCCAAGGACAGGGAGAGGCAATCAGCCCCAGCATTTT